These 25 T cell receptor beta chains share one sample of origin, sequenced in a study of human T cells and chemical hapten exposure. Time point here: patch test 1, 2 weeks after DPC sensitization. Treatment meaning: therapeutic diphenylcyclopropenone sensitization with weekly scalp DPC. One entry per CDR3 protein, called by TCRdb with MiXCR from the RACE reads. The table has around 380,000 distinct CDR3 sequences, more than 4.5% seen once. The sample was whole blood, taken in connection with sensitization to the hapten diphenylcyclopropenone (DPC). These receptors originate from a woman between 50 and 59 years old with alopecia areata. Some clones in this sample may be carry-over from other donors' samples.

This clonotype showed up just a few times. In DNA, the CDR3 is TGCGCCAGCAGTGAGCGGAGCCTTACGGAGCAGTTCTTC. This codes for CASSERSLTEQFF. The V and J genes are TRBV10-1 and TRBJ2-1; unclear D gene. The germline CDR1 and CDR2 sequences are WNHNN and SYGVQD (reference sequence). The CDR3 has 13 residues. Deletions cut 2 bases from V and 10 bases from J, with 12 bases between.

This chain joins TRBV12-3 or TRBV12-4 and TRBJ1-4; 7 positions agree with TRBD1. The CDR3 totals 14 residues. The V and J ends lost 7 bases and 5 bases, in that order; junction bases with no gene match: 7. The CDR3 bases are TGTGCCAGCACCTTACAGGGGTTAAATGAAAAACTGTTTTTT. It specifies CASTLQGLNEKLFF.

In its sample, this clonotype was seen a few times. The chain recombines TRBV18 with TRBJ2-5; 7 bases fit TRBD1. V dropped 3 bases and J dropped 4; count of bases not matched to a gene: 5. CDR1 KGHSH and CDR2 LQKENI come from the germline V gene. The CDR3 is made up of 14 amino acids. CDR3 protein: CASSPRGSAETQYF. Written as DNA, the CDR3 is TGTGCCAGCTCACCCAGGGGGTCTGCAGAGACCCAGTACTTC.

At least ten counts were recorded for this clonotype. V gene TRBV7-9 combines with J gene TRBJ2-1; 14 nucleotides match TRBD2. The trim removed 6 bases at V and 9 bases at J, leaving 7 bases unmatched. This CDR3 has 15 residues. The germline gives CDR1 SEHNR, CDR2 FQNEAQ (reference sequence). CDR3 DNA: TGTGCCAGCAGGCCGGGACTAGCGGGAGAGGGTGAGCAGTTCTTC. Amino acids: CASRPGLAGEGEQFF.

A word on this clonotype: At one of its ends the junction is not consistent with the germline gene, which may arise from a read error. This rearrangement joins TRBV9 to TRBJ2-7; 8 nucleotides align to TRBD1. Germline loops: CDR1 SGDLS, CDR2 YYNGEE. The CDR3 consists of 14 residues. This CDR3 is CASSGDRSSYDQYF. The CDR3 nucleotides read TGTGCCAGCAGCGGGGACAGGAGCTCCTACGATCAGTACTTC. Together with reference TRBV9 and TRBJ2-7, the CDR3 gives the full variable domain: DSGVTQTPKHLITATGQRVTLRCSPRSGDLSVYWYQQSLDQGLQFLIQYYNGEERAKGNILERFSAQQFPDLHSELNLSSLELGDSALYFCASSGDRSSYDQYFGPGTRLTVT.

This clonotype was detected ten times or more. The chain combines TRBV10-3 with TRBJ2-3; D not certain. V dropped 0 bases and J dropped 6 bases, with 4 bases sitting between them. Germline loops: CDR1 ENHRY, CDR2 SYGVKD. The CDR3 has 12 amino acids. This CDR3 reads CAISESGDTQYF. CDR3 in DNA: TGTGCCATCAGTGAGTCGGGGGATACGCAGTATTTT.

This clonotype was counted only a few times. The gene calls are TRBV7-9 and TRBJ1-4; 7 bases are a match to TRBD1. Germline V CDR1 and CDR2: SEHNR, FQNEAQ (reference sequence). J gave up 7 bases and V 2 bases, and 7 bases lay outside the gene matches. The CDR3 runs 15 residues. The CDR3 DNA follows: TGTGCCAGCAGCTTAAACAGGGGAGGAAGTGAAAAACTGTTTTTT. This encodes CASSLNRGGSEKLFF.

This rearrangement joins TRBV21-1 to TRBJ2-7. TRBV21-1 is reported as a pseudogene. The CDR3 is 15 residues long. Here the CDR3 reads CASSKGASSSYEQYF. The CDR3 DNA is TGTGCCAGCAGCAAAGGGGCATCGAGCTCCTACGAGCAGTACTTC.

A few counts support this clonotype. The chain links TRBV18 to TRBJ1-2, with 9 bases aligning to TRBD1. CDR3 length: 15 residues. The germline gives CDR1 KGHSH, CDR2 LQKENI. V dropped 3 bases and J dropped 2; count of bases not matched to a gene: 4. DNA for the CDR3: TGTGCCAGCTCACCGGGACAGGGCTACAACTATGGCTACACCTTC. Its translation is CASSPGQGYNYGYTF.

This clonotype was detected only a few times. The chain is built from TRBV6-1 and TRBJ2-7, with 9 nucleotides matching TRBD2. The V gene's germline CDR1 is MNHNS and CDR2 SASEGT. Trimming at V came to 5 bases and at J to 2 bases, leaving 10 bases not matched to a gene. The CDR3 spans 16 residues. CDR3 sequence (DNA): TGTGCCAGCAGTTACCCCCTGACTAGCGGACCCTACGAGCAGTACTTC. This translates into CASSYPLTSGPYEQYF.

This clonotype was picked up many times. This chain uses TRBV4-1 with TRBJ1-1, with D hard to call. The CDR3 runs to 12 residues. V dropped 1 base and J dropped 8 bases, with 8 bases sitting between them. The germline gives CDR1 MGHRA, CDR2 YSYEKL. The CDR3 protein is CASSQGRREAFF. DNA of the CDR3: TGCGCCAGCAGCCAAGGAAGGCGCGAAGCTTTCTTT.

This clonotype came up many times. J is TRBJ1-2 and V is TRBV6-1; D remains unclear. CDR3 length: 16 amino acids. Germline values: CDR1 MNHNS, CDR2 SASEGT. V shed 0 bases and J shed 4 bases, with 15 bases lying between them. Here the CDR3 reads CASSEAVGSQPYGYTF. The CDR3, as DNA: TGTGCCAGCAGTGAAGCGGTCGGTTCCCAGCCCTATGGCTACACCTTC.

This clonotype was counted ten times or more. In DNA form, the CDR3 reads TGTGCCAGCAGAGCAAGACAGGGGTTGGGTGAAAAACTGTTTTTT. Translation: CASRARQGLGEKLFF. The chain is built from TRBV2 and TRBJ1-4, with TRBD1 identical over 8 bases. This CDR3 region has 15 residues. J was trimmed by 7 bases and V by 6 bases; bases with no gene match: 10. Germline-derived CDR1 and CDR2 are SNHLY and FYNNEI.

This clonotype was counted at least ten times. This chain joins TRBV6-2 or TRBV6-3 and TRBJ1-1; D is uncertain. The CDR3 consists of 17 residues. Per germline, CDR1 MNHEY and CDR2 SVGEGT. With 0 bases removed from V and 0 bases from J, the gap between germline ends came to 14 bases. The CDR3 sequence is CASSYSTQLPMNTEAFF. The CDR3 coding sequence is TGTGCCAGCAGTTACTCGACCCAGCTACCGATGAACACTGAAGCTTTCTTT.

This sequence joins TRBV10-3 and TRBJ2-1; TRBD1 matches at 9 bases. V gave up 3 bases and J gave up 8 bases; unmatched junction bases: 8. The germline CDR1 and CDR2 sequences are ENHRY and SYGVKD. The CDR3 length is 15 residues. The CDR3 here is CAISDTGGINDEQFF. Written as DNA, the CDR3 is TGTGCCATCAGTGATACAGGGGGCATTAATGATGAGCAGTTCTTC.

With respect to this clonotype: Given a much more abundant clone one base away, this may be a read error. As the CDR3 is not closed by the conserved phenylalanine or tryptophan, this likely results from a read error. V usage is TRBV4-1 and J usage is TRBJ2-4, with D uncertain. The CDR3 runs 15 residues. The V end lost 1 base, the J end lost 0 bases, and 7 bases lay between the germline ends. Looked up from germline, CDR1 is MGHRA and CDR2 is YSYEKL. The CDR3 sequence is CASSQVGTAKNIQYL. The CDR3 region has the DNA TGCGCCAGCAGCCAAGTAGGAACAGCCAAAAACATTCAGTACCTC.

This clonotype was detected ten times or more. The V and J genes are TRBV7-2 and TRBJ1-6; TRBD1 aligns across 8 bases. There are 13 residues in the CDR3. V lost 8 bases and J lost 9; bases outside the gene matches: 6. The germline V gene has CDR1 SGHTA and CDR2 FQGNSA. The CDR3 DNA follows: TGTGCCAGCCGACAGGGGCGAGGTTCACCCCTCCACTTT. Translated: CASRQGRGSPLHF.

This clonotype was detected a few times. The chain has TRBV6-5 and TRBJ2-3, with 13 bases aligning to TRBD2. CDR1 is MNHEY and CDR2 is SVGAGI in the germline V gene. Losses at the gene ends were 5 bases for V and 6 bases for J; bases not matched to a gene: 11. This CDR3 contains 17 residues. The DNA for the CDR3 is TGTGCCAGCAGTCAATCCACTAGCGGGAGGGCGATGGATACGCAGTATTTT. It yields the protein CASSQSTSGRAMDTQYF.

This clonotype appeared many times. The rearrangement links TRBV5-1 to TRBJ2-3; 7 bases agree with TRBD2. The germline gives CDR1 SGHRS, CDR2 YFSETQ. This CDR3 has 14 amino acids. J gave up 4 bases and V 1 base, and 3 bases lay outside the gene matches. The CDR3 protein is CASSLSSGADTQYF. The DNA for the CDR3 is TGCGCCAGCAGCTTGTCTAGCGGCGCAGATACGCAGTATTTT. The whole variable domain, filled in from reference TRBV5-1 and TRBJ2-3, reads KAGVTQTPRYLIKTRGQQVTLSCSPISGHRSVSWYQQTPGQGLQFLFEYFSETQRNKGNFPGRFSGRQFSNSRSEMNVSTLELGDSALYLCASSLSSGADTQYFGPGTRLTVL.

A few counts support this clonotype. The chain uses TRBV23-1 and TRBJ1-5; possible D gene TRBD1, 5 bases. TRBV23-1 is filed as an ORF, its function uncertain. Trimming took off 8 bases at V and 4 bases at J, with 12 bases between the two ends. The CDR3 length is 13 residues. This CDR3 is CASGGVRNQPQHF. Here the CDR3 DNA reads TGCGCCAGCGGAGGGGTGAGGAATCAGCCCCAGCATTTT.

The V call is TRBV12-3 or TRBV12-4, the J call TRBJ2-3, with D perhaps TRBD2 (7 bases). The CDR3 loop spans 14 amino acids. V lost 3 bases and J 4 bases, leaving 11 bases between the germline ends. The CDR3 loop is CASSFGGAADTQYF. CDR3 bases: TGTGCCAGCAGTTTTGGGGGGGCGGCAGATACGCAGTATTTT.

This clonotype was seen only a few times. V gene TRBV5-1 combines with J gene TRBJ2-5; D is undetermined. The CDR3 spans 14 residues. Trimming removed 4 bases at V and 5 bases at J, with 15 bases between. Germline CDR1 and CDR2: SGHRS and YFSETQ. CDR3 in DNA: TGCGCCAGCAGCCCCGACACATGGTCCGAGACCCAGTACTTC. Protein product: CASSPDTWSETQYF.

In this sample, this clonotype turned up many times. The chain is built from TRBV25-1 and TRBJ1-2; D remains unclear. Trimming took off 4 bases at V and 7 bases at J, with 13 bases between the two ends. CDR3 length equals 13 residues. Germline V CDR1 and CDR2: MGHDK, SYGVNS. CDR3 nucleotides: TGTGCCAGCAGTGTTTGGAGTGAGGCTGGCTACACCTTC. The encoded protein is CASSVWSEAGYTF.

This clonotype was counted at least ten times. The chain uses TRBV6-1 and TRBJ1-2, with D maybe TRBD1 (6 bases). V gave up 4 bases and J gave up 8 bases, with 14 bases separating them. Germline lookup yields CDR1 MNHNS and CDR2 SASEGT. There are 13 residues in the CDR3. The CDR3 loop reads CASSGDPQGGYTF. In DNA form, the CDR3 reads TGTGCCAGCAGTGGAGACCCACAGGGAGGCTACACCTTC.

The J gene is TRBJ2-5, the V gene TRBV7-2, with D hard to call. Looked up from germline, CDR1 is SGHTA and CDR2 is FQGNSA. V was cut by 4 bases and J by 0 bases, with 12 bases left in between. The CDR3 spans 15 residues. DNA of the CDR3: TGTGCCAGCAGCTCCCCGACCTGGTACCAAGAGACCCAGTACTTC. Residues: CASSSPTWYQETQYF.